This T cell receptor beta chain came from a study of lymphopenia after photon versus proton radiotherapy. General study findings and limits: Proton therapy kept repertoires fairly stable, unlike photons, which gained effector/memory cells. Authors raise, but do not show, better survival with proton therapy. A bigger post-nadir fall in TCR diversity correlated inversely with survival time in deceased patients. After lymphocyte nadir, photon-treated repertoires showed oligoclonal expansion, especially CD8+ Temra.

A remark on this clone: Its antigen is currently unknown.

The CDR3 totals 15 residues. CDR1 and CDR2 from the germline V gene are KGHSH and LQKENI. V was cut by 2 bases and J by 5 bases, with 15 bases left in between. The method was immunoSEQ multiplex PCR; TCRdb's version includes in-frame clones alone and lacks a portion of them. The sample has 17,000 or so clones; approximately 90% are singletons. This chain uses TRBV18 with TRBJ1-1; tentatively, D is TRBD1 (5 bases). The sequence came from a man aged 70-80 years with pancreatic cancer. Source: peripheral blood, taken from a patient treated with proton-based radiotherapy. CDR3 in DNA: TGTGCCAGCTCACCAGTGGGGGGGTTGAGGACTGAAGCTTTCTTT. This encodes CASSPVGGLRTEAFF.